This TCR beta chain was recovered during a study of blood T cell repertoires in COVID-19. In the study overall: The analysed material was cDNA or gDNA that came from T cells, B-cell-depleted T cells, or PBMCs.

The sample holds one count of this clone. Trimming removed 2 bases from V and 2 bases from J, with 11 bases in between. The germline V gene encodes CDR1 SGHAT and CDR2 FQNNGV. The CDR3 has 15 amino acids. The assay was immunoSEQ multiplex PCR, and TCRdb's table has in-frame clones only and misses some. Among nearly 110,000 clones listed, about 89% were seen once. The gene calls are TRBV11-2 and TRBJ2-3, with D hard to call. Sequencing used peripheral blood. The clonotype comes from a man in his forties with active or convalescent COVID-19. CDR3 in amino acids: CASSLWAANTDTQYF. DNA for the CDR3: TGTGCCAGCAGCTTATGGGCAGCTAACACAGATACGCAGTATTTT.